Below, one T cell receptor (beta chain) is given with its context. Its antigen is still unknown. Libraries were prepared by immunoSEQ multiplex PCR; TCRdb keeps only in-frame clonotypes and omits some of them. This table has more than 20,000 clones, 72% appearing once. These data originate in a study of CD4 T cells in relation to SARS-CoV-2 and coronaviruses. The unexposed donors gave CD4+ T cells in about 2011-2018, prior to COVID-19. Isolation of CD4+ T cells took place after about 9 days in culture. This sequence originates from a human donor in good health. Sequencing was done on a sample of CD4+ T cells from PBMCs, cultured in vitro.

CDR3 protein: CASSDPTETKNIQYF. CDR3 nucleotide sequence: TGTGCCAGCAGCGACCCGACAGAAACCAAAAACATTCAGTACTTC. The chain has TRBV7-2 and TRBJ2-4; TRBD1 is a possible D gene (5 bases). V was clipped by 5 bases and J by 2 bases, with 13 bases between them. The CDR3 loop spans 15 amino acids. In germline, CDR1 is SGHTA, CDR2 FQGNSA. The full variable domain, completed using reference TRBV7-2 and TRBJ2-4, is GAGVSQSPSNKVTEKGKDVELRCDPISGHTALYWYRQSLGQGLEFLIYFQGNSAPDKSGLPSDRFSAERTGGSVSTLTIQRTQQEDSAVYLCASSDPTETKNIQYFGAGTRLSVL.